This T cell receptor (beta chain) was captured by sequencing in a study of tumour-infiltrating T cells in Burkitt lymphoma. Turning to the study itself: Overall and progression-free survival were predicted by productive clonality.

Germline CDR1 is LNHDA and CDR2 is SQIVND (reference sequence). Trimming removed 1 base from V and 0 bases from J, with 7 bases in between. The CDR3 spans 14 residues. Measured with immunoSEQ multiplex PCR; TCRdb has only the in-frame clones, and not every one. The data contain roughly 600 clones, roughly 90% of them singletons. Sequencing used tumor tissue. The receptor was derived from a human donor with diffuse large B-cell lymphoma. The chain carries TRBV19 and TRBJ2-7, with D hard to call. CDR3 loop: CASSIGGSSYEQYF. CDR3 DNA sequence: TGTGCCAGTAGTATAGGTGGCAGCTCCTACGAGCAGTACTTC.